These T cell receptor beta chains were read from a single sample in a study of glioma-infiltrating T cells. TCRdb ran MiXCR on the multiplex PCR reads and lists one entry per CDR3 protein. Of roughly 100,000 distinct CDR3 sequences in the sample, about 40% were seen once. Sequencing used glioma tissue, nonneoplastic brain tissue, or PBMCs (not recorded which). These receptors all stem from a human donor with low-grade glioma or glioblastoma, undergoing nonglioma brain surgery, or in good health (not recorded which). Both conserved end residues are part of each CDR3. D genes are given only for firm matches. Some rows mark clone size as missing; the rest say once, few, many or name a class of expanded clone.

d_gene	v_gene	j_gene	abundance	CDR3nt	CDR3aa
.	TRBV12-3/TRBV12-4	TRBJ2-2	many	TGTGCCAGCAGTTTTCGGACAGATACCGGGGAGCTGTTTTTT	CASSFRTDTGELFF
.	TRBV6-2/TRBV6-3	TRBJ1-1	.	TGTGCCAGCAGTTACCCCCGGAGTGAAGCTTTCTTT	CASSYPRSEAFF
TRBD2	TRBV6-2/TRBV6-3	TRBJ2-1	many	TGTGCCAGCAGCCTACCGTATGGGACTAGCAATGAGCAGTTCTTC	CASSLPYGTSNEQFF
TRBD1	TRBV7-3	TRBJ2-6	many	TGTGCCAGCAGCCCGACAGGGAATGGGGCCAACGTCCTGACTTTC	CASSPTGNGANVLTF
TRBD2	TRBV5-4	TRBJ2-7	.	TGTGCCAGCAGCCGGCCCCAGGGACTAGCGGGGACCAGCGAGCAGTACTTC	CASSRPQGLAGTSEQYF
.	TRBV20-1	TRBJ1-5	.	TGCAGTATGGGAAAGACTAGCAATCAGCCCCAGCATTTT	CSMGKTSNQPQHF
.	TRBV6-2/TRBV6-3	TRBJ1-6	.	TGTGCCAGCAGTTACAGGGCCGACTCACCCCTCCACTTT	CASSYRADSPLHF
.	TRBV5-1	TRBJ2-2	.	TGCGCCAGCAGCTTGGAGGAGGGCTGGGGCACCGGGGAGCTGTTTTTT	CASSLEEGWGTGELFF
.	TRBV12-3/TRBV12-4	TRBJ2-1	many	TGTGCCAGCAGTTTGGAACCTCGGGAGCAGTTCTTC	CASSLEPREQFF
.	TRBV19	TRBJ1-1	many	.	CASTSDRGAYTEAFF
TRBD1	TRBV7-2	TRBJ1-6	.	TGTGCCAGCAGCTTAGCTCTCGGGACAGGGGGCTATAATTCACCCCTCCACTTT	CASSLALGTGGYNSPLHF
TRBD1	TRBV12-3/TRBV12-4	TRBJ2-3	many	TGTGCCATCACACCTCCGGGACAGGGACGTCATACGCAGTATTTT	CAITPPGQGRHTQYF
.	TRBV27	TRBJ2-1	many	TGTGCCAGCTCACGGGGGAGCTCCTACAATGAGCAGTTCTTC	CASSRGSSYNEQFF
.	TRBV20-1	TRBJ1-2	many	TGCAGTGCTAGTGAAAAGGAGGGCTACACCTTC	CSASEKEGYTF
TRBD1	TRBV6-1	TRBJ1-2	many	TGTGCCAGCAGGGACAGGGGGCAGGGTGGCTACACCTTC	CASRDRGQGGYTF
.	TRBV20-1	TRBJ2-1	few	TGCAGCCAAGAGGGAGGATACAATGAGCAGTTCTTC	CSQEGGYNEQFF
.	TRBV4-1	TRBJ2-1	.	TGCGCCAGCAGCCAAGTTGACATTATCTCCTGCAATGAGCAGTTCTTC	CASSQVDIISCNEQFF
.	TRBV19	TRBJ2-7	many	TGTGCCACAGGACAGAGAAACTACGAGCAGTACTTC	CATGQRNYEQYF
.	TRBV6-2/TRBV6-3	TRBJ2-3	.	TGTGCCAGCAGACACTCTAGCACAGATACGCTGTATTTT	CASRHSSTDTLYF
TRBD1	TRBV6-1	TRBJ2-1	.	TGTGCCAGCAGTTCTCAGGGGGCGCTTTTGAATGAGCAGTTCTTC	CASSSQGALLNEQFF
.	TRBV5-1	TRBJ2-1	many	TGCGCCAGCAGTTTTGGATTATCGGCTAGAACTTACAATGAGCAGTTCTTC	CASSFGLSARTYNEQFF
TRBD1	TRBV28	TRBJ1-5	many	TGTGCCAGCAGATCCGGGACAGGCTTTAATCAGCCCCAGCATTTT	CASRSGTGFNQPQHF
TRBD1	TRBV6-2/TRBV6-3	TRBJ1-1	many	TGTGCCAGCAGCGGACAGGGGGAAGCAGCTTTCTTT	CASSGQGEAAFF
.	TRBV4-1	TRBJ2-7	many	TGCGCCAGCAGCCTTGTAGTAGGGACCCTCTACGAGCAGTACTTC	CASSLVVGTLYEQYF
.	TRBV28	TRBJ1-5	.	TGTGCCAGCAGTTTGGAGGGACAAAATCAGCCCCAGCATTTT	CASSLEGQNQPQHF